The 7 T cell receptor beta chains listed next were all sequenced from one sample in a study of blood T cell repertoires in COVID-19. Clones were sequenced by immunoSEQ multiplex PCR, and TCRdb holds only the in-frame ones, with some missing. Found here are around 28,000 clones, approximately 85% of them singletons; the top ten hold approximately 30%. The sequenced material came from peripheral blood. These receptors came from an elderly woman with COVID-19, enrolled during active disease.

V usage is TRBV9 and J usage is TRBJ1-2; 10 bases fit TRBD1. The CDR3 contains 16 residues. Germline CDR1 is SGDLS and CDR2 is YYNGEE. V trimming: 4 bases; J trimming: 2 bases; junction bases outside the gene matches: 8. Here the CDR3 reads CASSPSEGQGNYGYTF. For the CDR3, the DNA is TGTGCCAGCAGCCCTTCCGAGGGACAGGGGAACTATGGCTACACCTTC. The full variable domain, with the rest looked up from reference TRBV9 and TRBJ1-2, is DSGVTQTPKHLITATGQRVTLRCSPRSGDLSVYWYQQSLDQGLQFLIQYYNGEERAKGNILERFSAQQFPDLHSELNLSSLELGDSALYFCASSPSEGQGNYGYTFGSGTRLTVV.

The CDR3 protein is CASSTRQGSYGYTF. CDR3 coding DNA: TGTGCCAGCAGCACTCGACAGGGGAGCTATGGCTACACCTTC. The chain couples TRBV3-1 (or the pseudogene TRBV3-2) to TRBJ1-2, with 8 bases identical to TRBD1. Germline V gene sequence: CDR1 LGHDT, CDR2 YNNKEL (reference sequence). The CDR3 totals 14 residues. V lost 5 bases and J lost 4; bases outside the gene matches: 6.

The DNA for the CDR3 is TGTGCCAGCAGTACAGGGACGTTCGGGGATACGCAGTATTTT. Protein: CASSTGTFGDTQYF. V is TRBV7-9 and J is TRBJ2-3, with D possibly TRBD1 on 6 matching bases. Germline V CDR1 and CDR2: SEHNR, FQNEAQ (reference sequence). Deletions cut 6 bases from V and 6 bases from J, with 16 bases between. The CDR3 has 14 residues.

This clone came up a few times. This chain links TRBV19 with TRBJ2-6; tentatively, D is TRBD1 (5 bases). Trimming removed 2 bases at V and 0 bases at J, with 5 bases between. This CDR3 has 15 residues. CDR1 and CDR2 from the germline V gene are LNHDA and SQIVND (reference sequence). CDR3 nucleotides: TGTGCCAGTAGTATACAGGGCTCTGGGGCCAACGTCCTGACTTTC. This codes for CASSIQGSGANVLTF.

The chain employs TRBV12-3 or TRBV12-4 and TRBJ1-2, with D possibly matching TRBD1 (5 bases). CDR3 length: 12 amino acids. The V gene lost 2 bases and the J gene lost 6 bases, with 7 bases spanning the gap. CDR3 region: CASSLQGHGYTF. Here the CDR3 DNA reads TGTGCCAGCAGTTTACAGGGCCATGGCTACACCTTC.

The chain employs TRBV19 and TRBJ2-6, with TRBD1 matching 11 bases. The CDR3 length is 17 residues. Germline loops: CDR1 LNHDA, CDR2 SQIVND (reference sequence). J gave up 2 bases and V 5 bases, and 5 bases lay outside the gene matches. DNA of the CDR3: TGTGCCAGTAGTTACCGGACAGGGGGCACTGGGGCCAACGTCCTGACTTTC. Amino acid sequence: CASSYRTGGTGANVLTF.

This chain links TRBV9 with TRBJ1-2; 8 nucleotides agree with TRBD1. Trimming removed 4 bases from V and 3 bases from J; junction bases left unmatched: 5. The V gene's germline CDR1 is SGDLS and CDR2 YYNGEE. CDR3 length equals 14 residues. Here the CDR3 reads CASSQTGGYYGYTF. The CDR3 nucleotides are TGTGCCAGCAGCCAAACAGGGGGGTACTATGGCTACACCTTC.